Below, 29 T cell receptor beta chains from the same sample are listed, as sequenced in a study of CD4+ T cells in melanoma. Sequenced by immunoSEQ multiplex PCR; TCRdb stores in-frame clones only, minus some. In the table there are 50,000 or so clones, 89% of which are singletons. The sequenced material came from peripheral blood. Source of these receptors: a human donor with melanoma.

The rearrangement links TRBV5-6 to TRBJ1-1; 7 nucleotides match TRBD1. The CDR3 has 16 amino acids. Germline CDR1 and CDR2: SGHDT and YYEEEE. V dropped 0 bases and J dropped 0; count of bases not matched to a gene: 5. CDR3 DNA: TGTGCCAGCAGCTTGGAGGGACAGTTCATGAACACTGAAGCTTTCTTT. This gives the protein CASSLEGQFMNTEAFF.

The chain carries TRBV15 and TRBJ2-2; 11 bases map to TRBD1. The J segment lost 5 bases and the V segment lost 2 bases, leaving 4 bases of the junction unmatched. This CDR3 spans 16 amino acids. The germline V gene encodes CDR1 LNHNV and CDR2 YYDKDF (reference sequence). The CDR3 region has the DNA TGTGCCACCAGCAGAAACCGGGACAGGGGGACCGGGGAGCTGTTTTTT. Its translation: CATSRNRDRGTGELFF.

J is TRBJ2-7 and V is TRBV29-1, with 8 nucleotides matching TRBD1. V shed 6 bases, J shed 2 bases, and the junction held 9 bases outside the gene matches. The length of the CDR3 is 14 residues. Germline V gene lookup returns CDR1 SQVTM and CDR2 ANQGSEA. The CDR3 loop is CSVGPGQGPYEQYF. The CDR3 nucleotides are TGCAGCGTCGGGCCCGGACAGGGCCCCTACGAGCAGTACTTC.

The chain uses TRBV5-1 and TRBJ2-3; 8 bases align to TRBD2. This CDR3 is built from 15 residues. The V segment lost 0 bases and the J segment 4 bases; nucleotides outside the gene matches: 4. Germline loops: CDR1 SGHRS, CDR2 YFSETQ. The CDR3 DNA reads TGCGCCAGCAGCTTGGTGAGCGGGGGCCCAGATACGCAGTATTTT. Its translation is CASSLVSGGPDTQYF.

This CDR3 is CASSEQRNQPQHF. CDR3 in DNA: TGCGCCAGCAGTGAACAGCGCAATCAGCCCCAGCATTTT. This chain connects TRBV10-2 to TRBJ1-5; D call uncertain. CDR1 and CDR2 from the germline V gene are WSHSY and SAAADI. Trimming cost V 3 bases and J 2 bases, with 5 bases left between them. CDR3 size: 13 residues.

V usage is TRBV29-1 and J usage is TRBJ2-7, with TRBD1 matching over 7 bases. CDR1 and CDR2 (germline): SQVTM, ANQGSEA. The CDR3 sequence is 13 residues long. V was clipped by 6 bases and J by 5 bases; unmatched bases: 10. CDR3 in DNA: TGCAGCGTCGTAATTACGGGACAGCACGAGCAGTACTTC. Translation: CSVVITGQHEQYF.

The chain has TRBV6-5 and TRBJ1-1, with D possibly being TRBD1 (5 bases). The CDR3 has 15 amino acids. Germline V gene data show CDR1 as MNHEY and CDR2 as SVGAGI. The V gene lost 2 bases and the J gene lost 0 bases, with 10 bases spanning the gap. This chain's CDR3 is CASSYAGTVNTEAFF. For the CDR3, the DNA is TGTGCCAGCAGTTACGCAGGGACCGTGAACACTGAAGCTTTCTTT.

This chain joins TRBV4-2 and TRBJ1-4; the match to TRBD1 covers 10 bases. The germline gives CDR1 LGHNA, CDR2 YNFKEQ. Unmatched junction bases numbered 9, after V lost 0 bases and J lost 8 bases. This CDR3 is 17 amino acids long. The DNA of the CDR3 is TGTGCCAGCAGCCAAGAAGGGGGGGGGACAGGGGAAGAAAAACTGTTTTTT. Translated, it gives CASSQEGGGTGEEKLFF.

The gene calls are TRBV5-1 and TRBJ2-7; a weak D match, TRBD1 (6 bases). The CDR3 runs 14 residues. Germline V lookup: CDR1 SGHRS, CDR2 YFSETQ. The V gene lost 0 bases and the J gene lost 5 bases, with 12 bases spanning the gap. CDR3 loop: CASSLVQGTNEQYF. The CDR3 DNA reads TGCGCCAGCAGCTTGGTACAGGGTACTAACGAGCAGTACTTC.

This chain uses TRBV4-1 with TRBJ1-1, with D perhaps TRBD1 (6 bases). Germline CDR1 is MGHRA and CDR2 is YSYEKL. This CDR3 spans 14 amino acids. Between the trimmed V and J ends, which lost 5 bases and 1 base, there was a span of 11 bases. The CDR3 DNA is TGCGCCAGCAGCTCCGACAGGTGGAACACTGAAGCTTTCTTT. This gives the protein CASSSDRWNTEAFF.

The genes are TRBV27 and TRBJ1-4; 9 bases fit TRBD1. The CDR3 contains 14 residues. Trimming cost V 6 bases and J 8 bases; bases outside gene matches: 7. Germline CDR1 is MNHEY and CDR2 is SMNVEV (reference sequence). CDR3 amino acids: CASRLQGAREKLFF. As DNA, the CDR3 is TGTGCCAGCAGGCTACAGGGGGCTAGGGAAAAACTGTTTTTT.

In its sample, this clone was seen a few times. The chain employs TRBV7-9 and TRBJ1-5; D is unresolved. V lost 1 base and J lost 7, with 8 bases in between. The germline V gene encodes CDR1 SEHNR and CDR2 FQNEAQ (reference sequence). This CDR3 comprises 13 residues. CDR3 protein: CASSLGTGQPQHF. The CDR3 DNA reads TGTGCCAGCAGCTTAGGCACGGGGCAGCCCCAGCATTTT.

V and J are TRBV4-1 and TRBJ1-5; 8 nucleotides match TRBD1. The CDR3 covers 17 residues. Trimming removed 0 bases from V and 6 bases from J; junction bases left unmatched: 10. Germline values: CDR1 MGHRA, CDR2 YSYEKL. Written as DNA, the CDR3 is TGCGCCAGCAGCCAAGATGGGCAGGGGGCATCGTTTCAGCCCCAGCATTTT. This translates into CASSQDGQGASFQPQHF.

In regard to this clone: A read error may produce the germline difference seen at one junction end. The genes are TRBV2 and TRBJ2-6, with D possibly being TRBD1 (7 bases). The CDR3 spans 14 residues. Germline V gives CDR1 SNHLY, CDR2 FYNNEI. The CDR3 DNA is TGTGCCAGCAGTGCTATTCAGGGGGGCAACGTCCTGACTTTC. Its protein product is CASSAIQGGNVLTF.

The CDR3 loop is CASSSGRGANEQFF. The CDR3 coding sequence is TGCGCCAGCAGCTCCGGCCGGGGGGCCAATGAGCAGTTCTTC. The chain uses TRBV10-1 and TRBJ2-1, with a weak D call TRBD2 (7 bases). Germline V CDR1 and CDR2: WNHNN, SYGVQD (reference sequence). The CDR3 loop spans 14 amino acids. V was trimmed by 6 bases and J by 6 bases, leaving 15 bases between them.

CDR3 loop: CASSLSRTAGANVLTF. The CDR3, as DNA: TGTGCCAGCAGCTTAAGTAGGACAGCTGGGGCCAACGTCCTGACTTTC. The chain employs TRBV7-3 and TRBJ2-6; possibly TRBD1 for D (6 bases). In germline, CDR1 is SGHTA, CDR2 FQGTGA. Between the trimmed V and J ends, which lost 1 base and 2 bases, there was a span of 9 bases. The CDR3 is 16 residues long.

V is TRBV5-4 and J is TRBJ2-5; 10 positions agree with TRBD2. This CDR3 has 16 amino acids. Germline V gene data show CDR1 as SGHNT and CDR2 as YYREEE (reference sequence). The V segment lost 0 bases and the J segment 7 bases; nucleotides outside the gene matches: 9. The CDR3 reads CASSLASGGLLGTQYF. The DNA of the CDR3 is TGTGCCAGCAGCTTGGCTAGCGGGGGTCTCCTCGGGACCCAGTACTTC.

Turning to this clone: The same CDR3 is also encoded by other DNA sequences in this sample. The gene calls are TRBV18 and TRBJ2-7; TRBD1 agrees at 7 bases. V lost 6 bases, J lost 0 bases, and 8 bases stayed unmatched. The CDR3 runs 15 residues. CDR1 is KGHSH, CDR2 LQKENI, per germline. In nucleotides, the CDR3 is TGTGCCAGCTCGCCGTCGGGACAGAGCTCCTACGAGCAGTACTTC. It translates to CASSPSGQSSYEQYF.

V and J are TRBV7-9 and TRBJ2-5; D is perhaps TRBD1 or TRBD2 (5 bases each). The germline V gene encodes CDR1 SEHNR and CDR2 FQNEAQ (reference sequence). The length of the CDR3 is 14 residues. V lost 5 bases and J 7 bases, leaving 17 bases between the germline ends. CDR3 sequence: CASSPVGVEWTQYF. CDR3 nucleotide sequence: TGTGCCAGCAGCCCTGTGGGGGTGGAATGGACCCAGTACTTC.

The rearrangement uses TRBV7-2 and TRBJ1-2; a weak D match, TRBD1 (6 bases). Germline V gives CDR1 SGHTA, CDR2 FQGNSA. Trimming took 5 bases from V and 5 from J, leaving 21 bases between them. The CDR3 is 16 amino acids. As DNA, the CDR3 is TGTGCCAGCAGCCGCAAGTCGGGGGGCGAACGGTATGGCTACACCTTC. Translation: CASSRKSGGERYGYTF.

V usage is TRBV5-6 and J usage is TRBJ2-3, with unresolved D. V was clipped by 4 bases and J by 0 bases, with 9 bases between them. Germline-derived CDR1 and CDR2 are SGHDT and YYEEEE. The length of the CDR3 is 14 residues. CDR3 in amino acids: CASSPGPSTDTQYF. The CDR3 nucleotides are TGTGCCAGCAGCCCGGGCCCTAGCACAGATACGCAGTATTTT.

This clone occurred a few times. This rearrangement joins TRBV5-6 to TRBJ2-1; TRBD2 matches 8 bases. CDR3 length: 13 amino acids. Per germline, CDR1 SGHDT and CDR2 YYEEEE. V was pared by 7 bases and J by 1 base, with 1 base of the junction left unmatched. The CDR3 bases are TGTGCCAGCCGGGGGGGGTCCTACAATGAGCAGTTCTTC. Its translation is CASRGGSYNEQFF. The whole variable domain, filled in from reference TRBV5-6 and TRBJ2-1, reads DAGVTQSPTHLIKTRGQQVTLRCSPKSGHDTVSWYQQALGQGPQFIFQYYEEEERQRGNFPDRFSGHQFPNYSSELNVNALLLGDSALYLCASRGGSYNEQFFGPGTRLTVL.

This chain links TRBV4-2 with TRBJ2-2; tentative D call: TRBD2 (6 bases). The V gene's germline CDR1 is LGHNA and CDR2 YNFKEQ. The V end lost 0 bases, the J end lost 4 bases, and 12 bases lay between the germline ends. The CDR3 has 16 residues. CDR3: CASSQESGSLTGELFF. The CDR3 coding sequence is TGTGCCAGCAGCCAAGAATCCGGGAGTCTCACCGGGGAGCTGTTTTTT.

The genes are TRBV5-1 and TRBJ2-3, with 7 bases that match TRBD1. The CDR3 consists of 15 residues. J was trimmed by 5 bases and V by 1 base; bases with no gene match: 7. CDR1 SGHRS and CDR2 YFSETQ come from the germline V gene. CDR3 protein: CASSLYQGVGDTQYF. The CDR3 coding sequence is TGCGCCAGCAGCTTGTATCAGGGGGTTGGAGATACGCAGTATTTT. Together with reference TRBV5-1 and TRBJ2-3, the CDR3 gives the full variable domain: KAGVTQTPRYLIKTRGQQVTLSCSPISGHRSVSWYQQTPGQGLQFLFEYFSETQRNKGNFPGRFSGRQFSNSRSEMNVSTLELGDSALYLCASSLYQGVGDTQYFGPGTRLTVL.

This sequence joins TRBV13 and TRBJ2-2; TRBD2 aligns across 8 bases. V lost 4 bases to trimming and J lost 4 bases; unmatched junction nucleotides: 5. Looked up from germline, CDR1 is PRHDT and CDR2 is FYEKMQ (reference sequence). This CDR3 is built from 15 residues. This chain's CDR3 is CASSSSGLGTGELFF. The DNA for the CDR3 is TGTGCCAGCAGCTCCTCGGGACTAGGCACCGGGGAGCTGTTTTTT.

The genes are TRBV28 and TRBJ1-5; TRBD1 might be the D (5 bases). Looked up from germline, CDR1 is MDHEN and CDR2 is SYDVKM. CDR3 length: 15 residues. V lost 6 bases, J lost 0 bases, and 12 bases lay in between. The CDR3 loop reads CASSPIGGSNQPQHF. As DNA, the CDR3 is TGTGCCAGCAGCCCCATTGGGGGTAGCAATCAGCCCCAGCATTTT.

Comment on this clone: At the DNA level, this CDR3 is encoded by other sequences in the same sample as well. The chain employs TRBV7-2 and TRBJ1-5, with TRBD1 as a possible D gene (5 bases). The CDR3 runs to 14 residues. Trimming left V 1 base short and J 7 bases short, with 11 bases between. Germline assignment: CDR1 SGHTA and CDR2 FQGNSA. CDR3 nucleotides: TGTGCCAGCAGCTTAGGGCAGGGCGGGCAGCCCCAGCATTTT. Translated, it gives CASSLGQGGQPQHF.

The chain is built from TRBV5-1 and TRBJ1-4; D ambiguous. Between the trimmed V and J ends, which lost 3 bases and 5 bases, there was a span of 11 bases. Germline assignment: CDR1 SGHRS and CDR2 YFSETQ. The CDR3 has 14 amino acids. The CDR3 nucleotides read TGCGCCAGCAGCTCGAATGTGGGGAATGAAAAACTGTTTTTT. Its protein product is CASSSNVGNEKLFF.

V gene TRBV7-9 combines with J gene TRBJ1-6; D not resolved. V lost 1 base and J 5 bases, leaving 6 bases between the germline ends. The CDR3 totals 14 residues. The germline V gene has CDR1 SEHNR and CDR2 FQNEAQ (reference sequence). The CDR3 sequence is CASSLEGNNSPLHF. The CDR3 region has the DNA TGTGCCAGCAGCTTAGAGGGCAATAATTCACCCCTCCACTTT. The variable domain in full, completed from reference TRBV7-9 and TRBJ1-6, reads DTGVSQNPRHKITKRGQNVTFRCDPISEHNRLYWYRQTLGQGPEFLTYFQNEAQLEKSRLLSDRFSAERPKGSFSTLEIQRTEQGDSAMYLCASSLEGNNSPLHFGNGTRLTVT.